These 14 T cell receptor beta chains were sequenced from one sample in a study of T cells in Graves' hyperthyroidism and ophthalmopathy. RNA transcripts yielded amplified TCR beta CDR3 regions. HTBI primers were used for first-round RT-PCR of the TCR CDR3. TCRdb used MiXCR to reprocess the multiplex PCR reads, holding one entry per CDR3 protein. In the table there are hundreds of thousands of distinct CDR3 sequences, more than 13% of which are singletons. Sequencing was carried out using blood. Receptor source: a woman aged 30 to 39 with Graves' hyperthyroidism.

This clonotype has only a few counts. The gene calls are TRBV6-1 and TRBJ1-1, with 8 nucleotides matching TRBD1. This CDR3 is built from 13 residues. Germline assignment: CDR1 MNHNS and CDR2 SASEGT. With V trimmed by 6 bases and J by 5 bases, 5 bases remained unmatched. The CDR3 DNA reads as TGTGCCAGCAGAAGGACAGGGAGAACTGAAGCTTTCTTT. Its translation: CASRRTGRTEAFF.

The table lists this clonotype with many counts. The J gene is TRBJ2-5, the V gene TRBV28, with a weak D call TRBD1 (6 bases). Germline V gives CDR1 MDHEN, CDR2 SYDVKM. The CDR3 runs 18 residues. V was cut by 5 bases and J by 1 base, with 23 bases left in between. CDR3 region: CASSTTRRTDSTQETQYF. The CDR3 nucleotides are TGTGCCAGCAGTACGACCCGGAGGACAGATTCAACCCAAGAGACCCAGTACTTC.

This clonotype was counted ten times or more. DNA of the CDR3: TGTGCCAGCAGCTCGTGGGACAGCGACTATGGCTACACCTTC. Protein sequence: CASSSWDSDYGYTF. The rearrangement links TRBV12-3 or TRBV12-4 to TRBJ1-2; 7 positions agree with TRBD1. The junction had 7 bases not matched to a gene; V was cut back by 6 bases and J by 3 bases. CDR3 length equals 14 residues.

This clonotype was counted a few times. J is TRBJ1-4 and V is TRBV3-1; D not certain. CDR1 LGHDT and CDR2 YNNKEL come from the germline V gene (reference sequence). CDR3 length: 15 residues. V was pared by 2 bases and J by 5 bases, with 12 bases between. DNA of the CDR3: TGTGCCAGCAGCCAATTTAGGGCCTCGAATGAAAAACTGTTTTTT. Translating it yields CASSQFRASNEKLFF.

In its sample, this clonotype was seen many times. The chain is built from TRBV18 and TRBJ2-2; 11 nucleotides agree with TRBD2. Germline V gene lookup returns CDR1 KGHSH and CDR2 LQKENI. V gave up 4 bases and J gave up 10 bases; unmatched junction bases: 8. CDR3 length: 15 amino acids. Written as DNA, the CDR3 is TGTGCCAGCTCACTGGGACTAGCGGATCTCACGGAGCTGTTTTTT. Protein: CASSLGLADLTELFF.

The V call is TRBV6-1, the J call TRBJ2-5, with 8 bases fitting TRBD2. Per the germline V gene, CDR1 is MNHNS and CDR2 is SASEGT. The CDR3 is made up of 14 amino acids. In DNA form, the CDR3 reads TGTACCCCCACCCCGGGAGGGCGAGGCGAGACCCAGTACTTC. It translates to CTPTPGGRGETQYF.

In its sample, this clonotype was seen many times. The chain links TRBV20-1 to TRBJ2-7, with TRBD2 matching 11 bases. The germline V gene has CDR1 DFQATT and CDR2 SNEGSKA (reference sequence). This CDR3 has 15 amino acids. J gave up 6 bases and V 1 base, and 8 bases lay outside the gene matches. As DNA, the CDR3 is TGCAGTGCTAGAGGACTAGCGGGAAATCTGCCCGAGCAGTACTTC. Translating gives CSARGLAGNLPEQYF.

Many counts were recorded for this clonotype. This chain links TRBV11-2 with TRBJ2-1; D remains unclear. CDR1 and CDR2 (germline): SGHAT, FQNNGV. This CDR3 has 14 amino acids. Trimming stripped 2 bases from V and 7 bases from J, with 12 bases between. CDR3 region: CASSLSGISNEQFF. Written as DNA, the CDR3 is TGTGCCAGCAGCTTAAGTGGGATTTCAAATGAGCAGTTCTTC.

This clonotype was picked up many times. J is TRBJ2-1 and V is TRBV7-9, with 8 bases aligning to TRBD1. Germline V gene sequence: CDR1 SEHNR, CDR2 FQNEAQ (reference sequence). V shed 6 bases, J shed 7 bases, and the junction held 14 bases outside the gene matches. This CDR3 has 16 residues. CDR3 sequence reads: CASSEGTGATGNEQFF. The CDR3 nucleotides read TGTGCCAGCAGTGAGGGGACAGGCGCAACGGGGAATGAGCAGTTCTTC.

The V and J genes are TRBV12-5 and TRBJ2-1, with 7 bases matching TRBD1. V trimming: 0 bases; J trimming: 1 base; junction bases outside the gene matches: 12. Germline-derived CDR1 and CDR2 are LGHNT and FRNRAP. The CDR3 consists of 19 residues. The CDR3 region is CASGLVQDGTVLSYNEQFF. Here the CDR3 DNA reads TGTGCTAGTGGTTTGGTACAGGACGGGACAGTCCTTTCCTACAATGAGCAGTTCTTC.

The genes are TRBV6-2 or TRBV6-3 and TRBJ2-5; D gene unclear. Germline CDR1 reads MNHEY; CDR2 reads SVGEGT. The CDR3 consists of 16 residues. V lost 6 bases to trimming and J lost 4 bases, with 21 bases between them. The CDR3: CASSQDLSQAPETQYF. Here the CDR3 DNA reads TGTGCCAGCAGCCAAGATTTATCACAAGCCCCAGAGACCCAGTACTTC.

The gene calls are TRBV7-9 and TRBJ2-3; TRBD2 aligns across 8 bases. Looked up from germline, CDR1 is SEHNR and CDR2 is FQNEAQ (reference sequence). Losses at the gene ends were 5 bases for V and 2 bases for J; bases not matched to a gene: 12. The CDR3 runs to 17 residues. DNA of the CDR3: TGTGCCAGCAGCCGTCCCATGGTAGCGGGATTCACAGATACGCAGTATTTT. This sequence encodes CASSRPMVAGFTDTQYF.

The rearrangement joins TRBV19 to TRBJ1-1; 7 bases agree with TRBD1. CDR1 is LNHDA, CDR2 SQIVND, per germline (reference sequence). V lost 7 bases, J lost 1 base, and 0 bases stayed unmatched. The CDR3 length is 12 residues. CDR3 in DNA: TGTGCCAGTACAGGGGGGAACACTGAAGCTTTCTTT. Amino acids: CASTGGNTEAFF.

This clonotype was counted many times. The chain is built from TRBV7-8 and TRBJ2-1, with D perhaps matching TRBD1 (5 bases). V lost 0 bases and J 4 bases, leaving 13 bases between the germline ends. CDR3 length: 16 residues. Germline loops: CDR1 SGHVS, CDR2 FQNEAQ. Here the CDR3 reads CASSLARGLGYNEQFF. CDR3 coding DNA: TGTGCCAGCAGCTTAGCAAGGGGTTTGGGTTACAATGAGCAGTTCTTC.